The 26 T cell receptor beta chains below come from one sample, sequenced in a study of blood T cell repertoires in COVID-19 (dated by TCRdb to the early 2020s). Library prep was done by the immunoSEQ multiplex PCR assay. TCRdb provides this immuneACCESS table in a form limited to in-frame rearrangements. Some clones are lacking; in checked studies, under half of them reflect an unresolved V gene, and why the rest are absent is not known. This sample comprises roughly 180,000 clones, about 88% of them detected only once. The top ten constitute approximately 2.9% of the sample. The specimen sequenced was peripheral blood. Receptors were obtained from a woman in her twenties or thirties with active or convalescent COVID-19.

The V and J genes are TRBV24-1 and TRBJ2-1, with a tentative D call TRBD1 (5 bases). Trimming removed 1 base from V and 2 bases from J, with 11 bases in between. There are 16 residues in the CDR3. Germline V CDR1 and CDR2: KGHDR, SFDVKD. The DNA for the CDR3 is TGTGCCACCAGTGATTTCGGAAGGGGTCCCTACAATGAGCAGTTCTTC. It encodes CATSDFGRGPYNEQFF.

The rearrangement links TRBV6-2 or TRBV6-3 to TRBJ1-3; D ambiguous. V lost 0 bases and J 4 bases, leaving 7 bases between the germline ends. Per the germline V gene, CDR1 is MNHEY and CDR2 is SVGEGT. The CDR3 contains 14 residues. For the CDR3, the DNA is TGTGCCAGCAGTTACTCAGGAGGCGGAAACACCATATATTTT. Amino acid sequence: CASSYSGGGNTIYF.

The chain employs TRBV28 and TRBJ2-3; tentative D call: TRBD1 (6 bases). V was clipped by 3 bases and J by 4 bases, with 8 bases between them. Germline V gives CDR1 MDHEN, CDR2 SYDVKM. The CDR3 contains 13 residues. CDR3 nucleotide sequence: TGTGCCAGCAGTTTTTGGGGGCCAGATACGCAGTATTTT. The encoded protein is CASSFWGPDTQYF.

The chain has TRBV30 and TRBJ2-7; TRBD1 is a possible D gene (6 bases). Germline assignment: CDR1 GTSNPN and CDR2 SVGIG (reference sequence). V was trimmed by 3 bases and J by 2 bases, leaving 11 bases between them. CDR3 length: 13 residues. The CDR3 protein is CAWRYKGAYEQYF. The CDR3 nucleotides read TGTGCCTGGAGATACAAGGGGGCCTACGAGCAGTACTTC.

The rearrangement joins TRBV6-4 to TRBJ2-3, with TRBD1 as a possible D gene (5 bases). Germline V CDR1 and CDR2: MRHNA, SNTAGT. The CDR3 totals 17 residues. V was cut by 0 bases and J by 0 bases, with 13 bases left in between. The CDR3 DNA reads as TGTGCCAGCAGTGACTCAGGAAGGGGCGCGAGCACAGATACGCAGTATTTT. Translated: CASSDSGRGASTDTQYF.

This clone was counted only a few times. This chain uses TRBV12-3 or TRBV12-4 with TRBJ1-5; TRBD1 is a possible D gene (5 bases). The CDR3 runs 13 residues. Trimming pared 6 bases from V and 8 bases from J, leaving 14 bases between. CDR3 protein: CASRSQGMEPQHF. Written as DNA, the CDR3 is TGTGCCAGCAGGTCTCAGGGAATGGAGCCCCAGCATTTT.

The CDR3 reads CASSMSGNDGYGYTF. CDR3 in DNA: TGTGCCAGTAGTATGTCAGGGAACGATGGCTATGGCTACACCTTC. The gene calls are TRBV19 and TRBJ1-2; a weak D match, TRBD1 (5 bases). Between the trimmed V and J ends, which lost 3 bases and 4 bases, there was a span of 15 bases. This CDR3 region has 15 residues. CDR1 and CDR2 from the germline V gene are LNHDA and SQIVND (reference sequence).

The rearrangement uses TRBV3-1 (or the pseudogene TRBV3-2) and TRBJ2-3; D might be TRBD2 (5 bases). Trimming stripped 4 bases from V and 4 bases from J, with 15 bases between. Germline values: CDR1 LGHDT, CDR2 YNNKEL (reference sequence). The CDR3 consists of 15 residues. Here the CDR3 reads CASSLGRSGADTQYF. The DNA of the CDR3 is TGTGCCAGCAGCCTCGGACGGTCCGGGGCAGATACGCAGTATTTT.

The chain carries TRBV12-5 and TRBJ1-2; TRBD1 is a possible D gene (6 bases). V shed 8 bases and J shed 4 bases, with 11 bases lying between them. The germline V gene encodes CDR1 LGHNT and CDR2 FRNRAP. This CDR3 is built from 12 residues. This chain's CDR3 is CASTGTFYGYTF. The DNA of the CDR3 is TGTGCTAGTACAGGGACCTTCTATGGCTACACCTTC.

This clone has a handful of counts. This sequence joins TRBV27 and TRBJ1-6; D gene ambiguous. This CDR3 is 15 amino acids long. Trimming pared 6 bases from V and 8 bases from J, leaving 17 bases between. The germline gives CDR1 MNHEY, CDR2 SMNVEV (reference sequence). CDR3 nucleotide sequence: TGTGCCAGCAGGCCGGGGAGTTCACGTTATTCACCCCTCCACTTT. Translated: CASRPGSSRYSPLHF.

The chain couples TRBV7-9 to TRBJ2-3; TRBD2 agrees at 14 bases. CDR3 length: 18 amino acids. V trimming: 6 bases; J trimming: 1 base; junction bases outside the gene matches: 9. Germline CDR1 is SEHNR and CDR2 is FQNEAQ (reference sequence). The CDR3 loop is CASRPGTSGGARTDTQYF. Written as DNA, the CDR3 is TGTGCCAGCAGACCCGGGACTAGCGGGGGAGCCCGCACAGATACGCAGTATTTT. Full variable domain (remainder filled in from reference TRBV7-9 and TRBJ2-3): DTGVSQNPRHKITKRGQNVTFRCDPISEHNRLYWYRQTLGQGPEFLTYFQNEAQLEKSRLLSDRFSAERPKGSFSTLEIQRTEQGDSAMYLCASRPGTSGGARTDTQYFGPGTRLTVL.

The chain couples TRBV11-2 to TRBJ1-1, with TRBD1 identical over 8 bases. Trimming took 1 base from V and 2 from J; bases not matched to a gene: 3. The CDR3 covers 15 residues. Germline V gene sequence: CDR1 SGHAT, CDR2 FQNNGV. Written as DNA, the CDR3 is TGTGCCAGCAGCTTAGTGACAGGGGTAAACACTGAAGCTTTCTTT. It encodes CASSLVTGVNTEAFF.

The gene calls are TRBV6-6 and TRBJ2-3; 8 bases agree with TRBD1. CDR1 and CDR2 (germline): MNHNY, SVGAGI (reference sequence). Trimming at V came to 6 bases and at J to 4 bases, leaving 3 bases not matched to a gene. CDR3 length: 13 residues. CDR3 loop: CASSGQGPDTQYF. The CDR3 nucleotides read TGTGCCAGCAGCGGACAGGGACCAGATACGCAGTATTTT.

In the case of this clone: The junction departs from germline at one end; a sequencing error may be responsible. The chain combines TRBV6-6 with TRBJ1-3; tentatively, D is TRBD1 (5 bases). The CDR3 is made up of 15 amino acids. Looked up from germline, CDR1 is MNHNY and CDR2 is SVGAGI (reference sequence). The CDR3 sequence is CASINVQGSGNTIYF. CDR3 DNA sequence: TGTGCCAGCATTAACGTCCAGGGATCTGGCAACACCATATATTTT.

CDR3 protein: CASSTDTSTNEKLFF. The DNA of the CDR3 is TGTGCCAGCAGCACCGACACCTCAACTAATGAAAAACTGTTTTTT. The chain recombines TRBV7-2 with TRBJ1-4; no clear D gene. This CDR3 has 15 residues. The germline gives CDR1 SGHTA, CDR2 FQGNSA. V dropped 5 bases and J dropped 0 bases, with 10 bases sitting between them.

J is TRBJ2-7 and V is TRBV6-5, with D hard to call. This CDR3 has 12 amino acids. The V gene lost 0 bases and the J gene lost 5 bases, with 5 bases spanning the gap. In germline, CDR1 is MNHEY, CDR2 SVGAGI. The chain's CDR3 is CASSYSSNEQYF. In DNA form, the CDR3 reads TGTGCCAGCAGTTACTCGTCCAACGAGCAGTACTTC.

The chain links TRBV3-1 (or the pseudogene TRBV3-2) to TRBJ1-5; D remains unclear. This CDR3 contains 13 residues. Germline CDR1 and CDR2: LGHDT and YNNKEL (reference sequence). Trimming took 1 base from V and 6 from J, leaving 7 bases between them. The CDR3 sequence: CASSQAYSQPQHF. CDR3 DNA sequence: TGTGCCAGCAGCCAAGCGTATAGTCAGCCCCAGCATTTT.

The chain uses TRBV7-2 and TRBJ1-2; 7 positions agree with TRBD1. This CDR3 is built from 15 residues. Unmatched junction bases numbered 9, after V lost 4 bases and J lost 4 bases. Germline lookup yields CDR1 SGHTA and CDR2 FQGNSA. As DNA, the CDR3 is TGTGCCAGCAGCTCTCAAGGGGGCGGGATCTATGGCTACACCTTC. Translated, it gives CASSSQGGGIYGYTF.

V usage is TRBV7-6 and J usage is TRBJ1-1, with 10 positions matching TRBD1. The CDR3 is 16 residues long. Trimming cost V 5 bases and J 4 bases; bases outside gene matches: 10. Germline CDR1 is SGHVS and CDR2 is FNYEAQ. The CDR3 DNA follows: TGTGCCAGCAGCACGCCCGGGACAGGGGAAGCCACTGAAGCTTTCTTT. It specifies CASSTPGTGEATEAFF.

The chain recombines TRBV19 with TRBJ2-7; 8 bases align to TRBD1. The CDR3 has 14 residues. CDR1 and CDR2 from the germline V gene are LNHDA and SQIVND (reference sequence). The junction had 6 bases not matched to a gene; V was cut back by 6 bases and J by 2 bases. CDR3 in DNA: TGTGCCAGTAGCTACGGGACAGGTCCCTACGAGCAGTACTTC. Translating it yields CASSYGTGPYEQYF.

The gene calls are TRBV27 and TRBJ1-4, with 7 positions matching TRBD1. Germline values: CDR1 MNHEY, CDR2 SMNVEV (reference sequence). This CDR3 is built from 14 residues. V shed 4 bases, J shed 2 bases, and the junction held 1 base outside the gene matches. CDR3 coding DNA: TGTGCCAGCAGTTCCAGGGGGACTAATGAAAAACTGTTTTTT. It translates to CASSSRGTNEKLFF.

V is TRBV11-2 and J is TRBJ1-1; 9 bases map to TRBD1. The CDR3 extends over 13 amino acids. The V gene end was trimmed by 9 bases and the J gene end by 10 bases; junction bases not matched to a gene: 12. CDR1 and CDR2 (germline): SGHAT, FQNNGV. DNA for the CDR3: TGTGCCAGTAGGACATTAAAGGACAGGGGAGCTTTCTTT. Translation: CASRTLKDRGAFF. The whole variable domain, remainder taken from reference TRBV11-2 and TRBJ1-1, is EAGVAQSPRYKIIEKRQSVAFWCNPISGHATLYWYQQILGQGPKLLIQFQNNGVVDDSQLPKDRFSAERLKGVDSTLKIQPAKLEDSAVYLCASRTLKDRGAFFGQGTRLTVV.

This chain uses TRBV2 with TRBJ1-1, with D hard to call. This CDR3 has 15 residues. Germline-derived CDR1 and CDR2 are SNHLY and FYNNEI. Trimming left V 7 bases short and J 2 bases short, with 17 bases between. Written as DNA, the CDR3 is TGTGCCAGCAACGACCCGAGGCAGATTAACACTGAAGCTTTCTTT. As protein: CASNDPRQINTEAFF.

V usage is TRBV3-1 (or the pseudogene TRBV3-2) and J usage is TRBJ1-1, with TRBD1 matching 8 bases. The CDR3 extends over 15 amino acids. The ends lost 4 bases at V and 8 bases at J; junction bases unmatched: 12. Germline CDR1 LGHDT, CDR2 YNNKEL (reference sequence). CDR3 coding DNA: TGTGCCAGCAGCCCTGTGACAGGGGATTTTTCCGAAGCTTTCTTT. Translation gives CASSPVTGDFSEAFF.

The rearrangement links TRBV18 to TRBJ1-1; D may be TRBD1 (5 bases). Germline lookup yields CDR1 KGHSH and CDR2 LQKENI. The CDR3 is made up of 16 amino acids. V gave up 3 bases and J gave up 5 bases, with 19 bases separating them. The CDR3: CASSPGEGVGRTEAFF. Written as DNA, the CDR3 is TGTGCCAGCTCACCCGGAGAAGGGGTCGGCAGGACTGAAGCTTTCTTT.

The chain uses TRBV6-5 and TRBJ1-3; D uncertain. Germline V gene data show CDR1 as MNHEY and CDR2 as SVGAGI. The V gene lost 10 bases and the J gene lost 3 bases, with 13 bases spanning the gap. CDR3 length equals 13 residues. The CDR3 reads CAIQVPVGNTIYF. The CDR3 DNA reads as TGTGCCATCCAGGTTCCGGTTGGAAACACCATATATTTT.